The 8 T cell receptor beta chains below all came from one sample that was sequenced in a study of technical replicates of blood from four donors. Method: immunoSEQ multiplex PCR; TCRdb's copy keeps in-frame clones and lacks some. The top ten hold around 12% of the sample, which has 15,000 or so clones, 80% to 90% seen once. The sample was PBMCs. These TCRs come from a human donor in good health.

The chain employs TRBV14 and TRBJ1-3, with no clear D. This CDR3 is 15 amino acids long. The V gene's germline CDR1 is SGHDN and CDR2 FVKESK. Trimming cost V 4 bases and J 0 bases, with 10 bases left between them. CDR3 nucleotides: TGTGCCAGCAGCCCCCCAACACCCTCTGGAAACACCATATATTTT. It encodes CASSPPTPSGNTIYF.

The genes are TRBV10-3 and TRBJ1-1, with a weak D call TRBD1 (5 bases). The CDR3 contains 15 residues. Germline V CDR1 and CDR2: ENHRY, SYGVKD. Trimming took off 3 bases at V and 1 base at J, with 12 bases between the two ends. The CDR3 sequence is CAISDPRTPNTEAFF. The CDR3 DNA reads as TGTGCCATCAGTGACCCCAGGACACCGAACACTGAAGCTTTCTTT.

The gene calls are TRBV11-3 and TRBJ2-5; a weak D match, TRBD1 (6 bases). V was shortened by 5 bases and J by 0 bases, with 16 bases between the two germline ends. CDR1 and CDR2 (germline): SGHNT, YENEEA. This CDR3 spans 16 amino acids. CDR3 nucleotide sequence: TGTGCCAGCAGCCTGGTAGGGGGAGAGTACCAAGAGACCCAGTACTTC. Its translation is CASSLVGGEYQETQYF.

The chain carries TRBV5-1 and TRBJ2-1, with 7 bases lining up with TRBD2. CDR3 size: 15 residues. Germline trimming cut 0 bases from V and 0 bases from J; bases unmatched to any gene: 0. Germline V gene data show CDR1 as SGHRS and CDR2 as YFSETQ. The CDR3 DNA follows: TGCGCCAGCAGCTTGGGCGGGAGCTCCTACAATGAGCAGTTCTTC. Translating gives CASSLGGSSYNEQFF.

The genes are TRBV6-5 and TRBJ1-2; D remains unclear. CDR3 length: 12 amino acids. Germline loops: CDR1 MNHEY, CDR2 SVGAGI. Trimming removed 5 bases at V and 4 bases at J, with 8 bases between. CDR3 DNA sequence: TGTGCCAGCAGTAACAGCAGCTATGGCTACACCTTC. Protein sequence: CASSNSSYGYTF.

J is TRBJ2-1 and V is TRBV4-2; 10 positions agree with TRBD2. V lost 0 bases, J lost 7 bases, and 12 bases stayed unmatched. Germline V gene sequence: CDR1 LGHNA, CDR2 YNFKEQ. The CDR3 loop spans 18 amino acids. CDR3 region: CASSQDGIAGGLRNEQFF. The CDR3 DNA reads as TGTGCCAGCAGCCAAGATGGGATAGCGGGAGGTCTTAGGAATGAGCAGTTCTTC.

J is TRBJ2-3 and V is TRBV10-1; D gene ambiguous. With 11 bases removed from V and 5 bases from J, the gap between germline ends came to 8 bases. This CDR3 has 10 residues. Germline V gene lookup returns CDR1 WNHNN and CDR2 SYGVQD (reference sequence). This CDR3 is CAFTRDTQYF. DNA for the CDR3: TGCGCCTTCACTCGAGATACGCAGTATTTT.

The chain has TRBV7-3 and TRBJ1-1; TRBD1 matches 8 bases. This CDR3 has 16 residues. V lost 0 bases and J lost 3; bases outside the gene matches: 6. Germline-derived CDR1 and CDR2 are SGHTA and FQGTGA. The CDR3 sequence: CASSLTRTGRDTEAFF. The CDR3 DNA follows: TGTGCCAGCAGCTTAACGCGGACAGGGAGGGACACTGAAGCTTTCTTT.